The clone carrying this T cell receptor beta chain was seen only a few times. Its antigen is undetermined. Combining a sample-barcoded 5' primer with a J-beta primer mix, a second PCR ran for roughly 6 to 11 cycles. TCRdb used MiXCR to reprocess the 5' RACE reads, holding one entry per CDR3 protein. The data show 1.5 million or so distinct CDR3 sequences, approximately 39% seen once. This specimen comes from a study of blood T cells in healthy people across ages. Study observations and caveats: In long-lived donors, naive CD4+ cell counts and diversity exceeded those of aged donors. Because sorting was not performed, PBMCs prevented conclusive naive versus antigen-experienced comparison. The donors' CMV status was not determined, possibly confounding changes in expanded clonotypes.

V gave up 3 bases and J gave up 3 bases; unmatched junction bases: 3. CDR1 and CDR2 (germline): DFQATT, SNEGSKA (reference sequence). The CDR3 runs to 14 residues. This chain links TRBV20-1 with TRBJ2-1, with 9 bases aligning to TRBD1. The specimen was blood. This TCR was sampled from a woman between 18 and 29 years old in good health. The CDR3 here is CSARDRGYYNEQFF. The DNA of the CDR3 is TGCAGTGCTAGGGACAGGGGTTACTACAATGAGCAGTTCTTC.